The 15 T cell receptor beta chains in this list originate from one sample, sequenced in a study of blood T cells in healthy people across ages. A J-beta primer mix and a sample-barcoded 5' primer were used in a second PCR of roughly 6 to 12 cycles. Via MiXCR, TCRdb re-called the 5' RACE reads, giving one row per CDR3 protein. The sample yields about 640,000 distinct CDR3 sequences, roughly three fifths seen once. The sample consisted of blood. The source of these receptors is a man in his sixties in good health.

This clonotype was picked up a small number of times. This chain uses TRBV5-1 with TRBJ2-5; 9 bases are a match to TRBD2. Trimming removed 0 bases from V and 2 bases from J; junction bases left unmatched: 5. The V gene's germline CDR1 is SGHRS and CDR2 YFSETQ. The CDR3 is made up of 16 amino acids. CDR3 sequence (DNA): TGCGCCAGCAGCTTGGGGCTAGCGGGGAATCAAGAGACCCAGTACTTC. It encodes CASSLGLAGNQETQYF.

The gene calls are TRBV7-2 and TRBJ2-3, with 13 positions matching TRBD2. The length of the CDR3 is 16 residues. The ends lost 4 bases at V and 8 bases at J; junction bases unmatched: 9. In germline, CDR1 is SGHTA, CDR2 FQGNSA. CDR3 protein: CASSSGLAGRSGTQYF. CDR3 DNA sequence: TGTGCCAGCAGCTCGGGACTAGCGGGGAGATCTGGTACGCAGTATTTT.

This chain uses TRBV7-2 with TRBJ1-2; a weak D match, TRBD1 (5 bases). The CDR3 consists of 14 residues. Trimming took 0 bases from V and 8 from J, leaving 13 bases between them. Germline-derived CDR1 and CDR2 are SGHTA and FQGNSA. The DNA for the CDR3 is TGTGCCAGCAGCTTAGCGCTGGGGCCCGGGGGCTACACCTTC. It specifies CASSLALGPGGYTF.

The chain employs TRBV3-1 and TRBJ2-1, with 10 positions matching TRBD2. J lost 6 bases, V lost 9 bases, and 8 bases had no gene match. Germline V gene data show CDR1 as LGHDT and CDR2 as YNNKEL (reference sequence). This CDR3 comprises 14 residues. As DNA, the CDR3 is TGTGCCAGTGTTACTAGCGGGGAATCCAATGAGCAGTTCTTC. Its protein product is CASVTSGESNEQFF.

V and J are TRBV7-6 and TRBJ2-1; D is undetermined. CDR3 length equals 16 residues. V was shortened by 1 base and J by 9 bases, with 19 bases between the two germline ends. Germline V gene data show CDR1 as SGHVS and CDR2 as FNYEAQ. CDR3 sequence reads: CASSLEGSTRLSEQFF. The CDR3 DNA is TGTGCCAGCAGCTTAGAGGGTAGCACCCGTTTGAGTGAGCAGTTCTTC.

The rearrangement uses TRBV10-3 and TRBJ2-5, with TRBD1 as a possible D gene (7 bases). V lost 6 bases and J 5 bases, leaving 16 bases between the germline ends. This CDR3 contains 14 residues. Per germline, CDR1 ENHRY and CDR2 SYGVKD. The CDR3 here is CAIRADRAGETQYF. CDR3 sequence (DNA): TGTGCCATCAGGGCAGACAGGGCGGGGGAGACCCAGTACTTC.

The chain uses TRBV5-1 and TRBJ2-7, with 8 nucleotides matching TRBD1. CDR1 and CDR2 (germline): SGHRS, YFSETQ. V lost 6 bases to trimming and J lost 0 bases; unmatched junction nucleotides: 8. The CDR3 has 15 amino acids. CDR3: CASIAGTGGSYEQYF. CDR3 coding DNA: TGCGCCAGCATCGCCGGGACAGGTGGCTCCTACGAGCAGTACTTC. Using reference TRBV5-1 and TRBJ2-7 for the parts outside the CDR3, the full variable domain is KAGVTQTPRYLIKTRGQQVTLSCSPISGHRSVSWYQQTPGQGLQFLFEYFSETQRNKGNFPGRFSGRQFSNSRSEMNVSTLELGDSALYLCASIAGTGGSYEQYFGPGTRLTVT.

V usage is TRBV7-2 and J usage is TRBJ1-2; 8 bases align to TRBD1. Germline values: CDR1 SGHTA, CDR2 FQGNSA. The CDR3 loop spans 14 amino acids. With 5 bases clipped from V and 6 bases from J, the junction kept 8 bases outside the gene matches. The CDR3 reads CASSELTGGDGYTF. The CDR3 bases are TGTGCCAGCAGCGAACTCACAGGGGGGGATGGCTACACCTTC.

This clonotype was picked up many times. The rearrangement links TRBV5-6 to TRBJ2-3; maybe TRBD1 (5 bases). Germline CDR1 and CDR2: SGHDT and YYEEEE. V lost 0 bases and J 1 base, leaving 9 bases between the germline ends. The CDR3 length is 15 residues. The CDR3 region is CASSLEGKGTDTQYF. CDR3 bases: TGTGCCAGCAGCTTGGAGGGGAAAGGCACAGATACGCAGTATTTT.

This chain uses TRBV10-3 with TRBJ2-6, with D hard to call. Germline lookup yields CDR1 ENHRY and CDR2 SYGVKD. The V and J ends lost 10 bases and 1 base respectively, with 11 bases between them. The CDR3 length is 14 residues. The CDR3 is CATPRASGANVLTF. The CDR3 region has the DNA TGTGCCACCCCTAGAGCTTCTGGGGCCAACGTCCTGACTTTC.

The chain links TRBV6-6 to TRBJ2-1, with TRBD1 as a possible D gene (6 bases). The CDR3 is 16 amino acids. V dropped 4 bases and J dropped 4 bases, with 17 bases sitting between them. Looked up from germline, CDR1 is MNHNY and CDR2 is SVGAGI (reference sequence). CDR3 in DNA: TGTGCCAGCAGTTCCATGGACAGACCTCCTTACAATGAGCAGTTCTTC. This codes for CASSSMDRPPYNEQFF.

This clonotype is a singleton in its sample. This rearrangement joins TRBV7-7 to TRBJ2-1; TRBD1 is a possible D gene (5 bases). The CDR3 is made up of 15 amino acids. Germline V lookup: CDR1 SSHAT, CDR2 FNYEAQ (reference sequence). Trimming removed 5 bases at V and 10 bases at J, with 21 bases between. CDR3 protein: CASSITRSGKEEQFF. Written as DNA, the CDR3 is TGTGCCAGCAGCATAACACGGTCAGGGAAGGAGGAGCAGTTCTTC.

This clonotype was detected only a few times. The CDR3 sequence: CASSFEGVLYSTDTQYF. In DNA, the CDR3 is TGTGCCAGCAGCTTCGAGGGTGTCCTATATAGCACAGATACGCAGTATTTT. The chain is built from TRBV11-3 and TRBJ2-3, with a possible D match to TRBD2 (5 bases). The CDR3 consists of 17 residues. Germline V gene data show CDR1 as SGHNT and CDR2 as YENEEA. Trimming removed 3 bases from V and 0 bases from J, with 16 bases in between.

V is TRBV20-1 and J is TRBJ2-5; no definite D call. Germline V lookup: CDR1 DFQATT, CDR2 SNEGSKA (reference sequence). Trimming took 4 bases from V and 2 from J, leaving 11 bases between them. The CDR3 extends over 13 amino acids. Here the CDR3 DNA reads TGCAGTGCTACGTTTTTACAACAAGAGACCCAGTACTTC. Amino acids: CSATFLQQETQYF.

The chain links TRBV10-2 to TRBJ2-1; maybe TRBD2 (7 bases). This CDR3 is 15 amino acids long. V lost 3 bases to trimming and J lost 6 bases, with 15 bases between them. Germline V gives CDR1 WSHSY, CDR2 SAAADI. DNA for the CDR3: TGCGCCAGCAGTGATGGGTGGGGGGGCCTCAATGAGCAGTTCTTC. Its translation: CASSDGWGGLNEQFF.